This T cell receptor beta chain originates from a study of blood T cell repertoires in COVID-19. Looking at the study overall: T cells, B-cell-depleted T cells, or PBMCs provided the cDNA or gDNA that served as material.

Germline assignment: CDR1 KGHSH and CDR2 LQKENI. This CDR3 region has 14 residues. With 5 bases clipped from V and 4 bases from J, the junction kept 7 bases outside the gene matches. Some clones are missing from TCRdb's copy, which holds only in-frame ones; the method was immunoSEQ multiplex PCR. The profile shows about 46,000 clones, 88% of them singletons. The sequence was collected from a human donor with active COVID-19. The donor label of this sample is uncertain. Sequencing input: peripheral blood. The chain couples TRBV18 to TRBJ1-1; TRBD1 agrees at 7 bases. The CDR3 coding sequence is TGTGCCAGCTCAAAAGACAGGGCGACCACTGAAGCTTTCTTT. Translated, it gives CASSKDRATTEAFF. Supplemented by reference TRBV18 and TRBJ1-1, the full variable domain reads NAGVMQNPRHLVRRRGQEARLRCSPMKGHSHVYWYRQLPEEGLKFMVYLQKENIIDESGMPKERFSAEFPKEGPSILRIQQVVRGDSAAYFCASSKDRATTEAFFGQGTRLTVV.